Following are 9 T cell receptor beta chains from one sample sequenced in a study of T cell responses to AZD1222 COVID-19 vaccine. The protocol was immunoSEQ multiplex PCR, while the TCRdb copy is restricted to in-frame clones and leaves out a portion. This repertoire shows some 130,000 clones, approximately 90% found once; its top ten account for approximately 1.6%. This sample comprised peripheral blood, obtained on day 0 of AZD1222 vaccination. The receptors here all came from an adult in good health.

The chain couples TRBV6-2 or TRBV6-3 to TRBJ2-7, with TRBD1 matching 9 bases. This CDR3 is built from 13 residues. Germline CDR1 reads MNHEY; CDR2 reads SVGEGT. J gave up 5 bases and V 4 bases, and 3 bases lay outside the gene matches. The CDR3 DNA is TGTGCCAGCAGTTGGGGACAGGGTAACGAGCAGTACTTC. Encoded protein: CASSWGQGNEQYF.

The chain couples TRBV9 to TRBJ1-6; D is unresolved. Deletions cut 0 bases from V and 5 bases from J, with 9 bases between. Germline CDR1 reads SGDLS; CDR2 reads YYNGEE. The CDR3 extends over 15 amino acids. Here the CDR3 DNA reads TGTGCCAGCAGCGTAGTCGACGGAAATAATTCACCCCTCCACTTT. It encodes CASSVVDGNNSPLHF. Variable domain in full (rest from reference TRBV9 and TRBJ1-6): DSGVTQTPKHLITATGQRVTLRCSPRSGDLSVYWYQQSLDQGLQFLIQYYNGEERAKGNILERFSAQQFPDLHSELNLSSLELGDSALYFCASSVVDGNNSPLHFGNGTRLTVT.

The rearrangement links TRBV7-6 to TRBJ1-1; D gene uncertain. The CDR3 runs to 16 residues. Germline CDR1 reads SGHVS; CDR2 reads FNYEAQ. Deletions cut 4 bases from V and 0 bases from J, with 15 bases between. CDR3 residues: CASSSRRRSVNTEAFF. For the CDR3, the DNA is TGTGCCAGCAGCTCCCGGCGCAGGAGTGTGAACACTGAAGCTTTCTTT.

This clone was detected only once. V gene TRBV15 combines with J gene TRBJ1-6; D unclear. The germline V and J ends were trimmed by 5 bases and 7 bases, with 15 bases remaining between them. This CDR3 region has 15 residues. Germline V gene lookup returns CDR1 LNHNV and CDR2 YYDKDF (reference sequence). The CDR3 is CATSPPAALNSPLHF. Here the CDR3 DNA reads TGTGCCACCAGCCCTCCAGCGGCCCTCAATTCACCCCTCCACTTT.

This chain joins TRBV27 and TRBJ1-5; possibly TRBD1 for D (6 bases). The V gene lost 3 bases and the J gene lost 3 bases, with 12 bases spanning the gap. CDR1 is MNHEY and CDR2 is SMNVEV in the germline V gene (reference sequence). The CDR3 is 15 residues long. CDR3 nucleotide sequence: TGTGCCAGCAGTTTCACCGGGACAATCAATCAGCCCCAGCATTTT. Translating it yields CASSFTGTINQPQHF.

This clone was found a few times. The rearrangement joins TRBV5-4 to TRBJ1-2, with D possibly TRBD1 on 6 matching bases. Trimming pared 2 bases from V and 7 bases from J, leaving 18 bases between. The CDR3 has 15 amino acids. Germline V gives CDR1 SGHNT, CDR2 YYREEE (reference sequence). DNA of the CDR3: TGTGCCAGCAGCTTTTCGGGAGGGGGACTGCCTGGCTACACCTTC. This translates into CASSFSGGGLPGYTF.

Comment on this clone: This CDR3 is also generated by other DNA sequences in the sample. V and J are TRBV9 and TRBJ2-7; 9 nucleotides align to TRBD1. V was clipped by 4 bases and J by 6 bases; unmatched bases: 5. The CDR3 runs 13 residues. CDR1 is SGDLS and CDR2 is YYNGEE in the germline V gene. CDR3 coding DNA: TGTGCCAGCAGCCCAGGGACAGGGCTCGAGCAGTACTTC. Encoded protein: CASSPGTGLEQYF. The full variable domain, completed using reference TRBV9 and TRBJ2-7, is DSGVTQTPKHLITATGQRVTLRCSPRSGDLSVYWYQQSLDQGLQFLIQYYNGEERAKGNILERFSAQQFPDLHSELNLSSLELGDSALYFCASSPGTGLEQYFGPGTRLTVT.

CDR3 bases: TGTGCCAGCAGCTTGGTGTATAGCAATCAGCCCCAGCATTTT. This encodes CASSLVYSNQPQHF. This chain uses TRBV7-9 with TRBJ1-5, with D unclear. The CDR3 runs to 14 residues. V was pared by 3 bases and J by 0 bases, with 6 bases between. The germline CDR1 and CDR2 sequences are SEHNR and FQNEAQ (reference sequence).

The rearrangement links TRBV6-2 or TRBV6-3 to TRBJ2-7; D gene uncertain. Germline V CDR1 and CDR2: MNHEY, SVGEGT. Between the trimmed V and J ends, which lost 1 base and 0 bases, there was a span of 1 base. The CDR3 totals 12 residues. The CDR3: CASSYYSYEQYF. The CDR3 DNA follows: TGTGCCAGCAGTTACTACTCCTACGAGCAGTACTTC.